A single sample gave rise to the 19 T cell receptor beta chains below, sequenced in a study of long-term antiretroviral therapy in people with HIV. A v3.0 immunoSEQ assay was performed at survey level. The method was immunoSEQ multiplex PCR; TCRdb's version includes in-frame clones alone and lacks a portion of them. The sample includes about 39,000 clones, around 83% of them seen just once. This specimen was unsorted PBMCs, taken 3.1 years after starting antiretroviral therapy. The origin of the receptors is a woman between 45 and 60 years old with HIV.

Written as DNA, the CDR3 is TGCGCCAGCAGTCTGCGGGCCACCCGTGAGACCGGGGAGCTGTTTTTT. Translating gives CASSLRATRETGELFF. The chain joins TRBV5-1 to TRBJ2-2, with D possibly matching TRBD2 (5 bases). V was shortened by 5 bases and J by 5 bases, with 19 bases between the two germline ends. Germline CDR1 and CDR2: SGHRS and YFSETQ. This CDR3 contains 16 residues.

This clone has a handful of counts. In the same sample, other DNA sequences code for this CDR3. This rearrangement joins TRBV30 to TRBJ2-7; D remains ambiguous. The CDR3 contains 13 residues. CDR1 is GTSNPN and CDR2 is SVGIG in the germline V gene (reference sequence). V lost 0 bases and J lost 3, with 9 bases in between. CDR3 protein: CAWSVDTYYEQYF. The CDR3 nucleotides are TGTGCCTGGAGTGTAGACACCTACTACGAGCAGTACTTC. Combining the CDR3 with reference TRBV30 and TRBJ2-7 gives the whole variable domain SQTIHQWPATLVQPVGSPLSLECTVEGTSNPNLYWYRQAAGRGLQLLFYSVGIGQISSEVPQNLSASRPQDRQFILSSKKLLLSDSGFYLCAWSVDTYYEQYFGPGTRLTVT.

The chain joins TRBV2 to TRBJ1-2; D is possibly TRBD1 (6 bases). CDR1 is SNHLY, CDR2 FYNNEI, per germline. Trimming took 8 bases from V and 2 from J, leaving 9 bases between them. The CDR3 covers 12 residues. CDR3 sequence: CASGDKNYGYTF. DNA of the CDR3: TGTGCCAGCGGGGACAAGAACTATGGCTACACCTTC.

The chain uses TRBV7-9 and TRBJ2-7; D call uncertain. This CDR3 is 11 amino acids long. Per germline, CDR1 SEHNR and CDR2 FQNEAQ (reference sequence). V lost 5 bases and J 10 bases, leaving 12 bases between the germline ends. CDR3 coding DNA: TGTGCCAGCAGCACCGCCCGGCTTCAGTACTTC. It encodes CASSTARLQYF.

The chain recombines TRBV6-5 with TRBJ2-5; D possibly uses TRBD1 or TRBD2 (5 bases each). The germline V gene has CDR1 MNHEY and CDR2 SVGAGI. V was trimmed by 1 base and J by 8 bases, leaving 11 bases between them. The CDR3 consists of 13 residues. The CDR3 loop is CASSYFVGETQYF. DNA of the CDR3: TGTGCCAGCAGTTACTTCGTGGGGGAAACCCAGTACTTC.

The chain links TRBV29-1 to TRBJ1-5; 9 positions agree with TRBD1. J gave up 11 bases and V 6 bases, and 14 bases lay outside the gene matches. Germline V gene data show CDR1 as SQVTM and CDR2 as ANQGSEA. This CDR3 has 14 residues. CDR3 amino acids: CSVRDRDPPRAQHF. The CDR3 nucleotides read TGCAGCGTCCGGGACAGGGACCCTCCTAGGGCCCAGCATTTT.

The chain combines TRBV6-6 with TRBJ2-3; D perhaps matches TRBD2 (6 bases). V gave up 3 bases and J gave up 4 bases, with 14 bases separating them. The CDR3 has 15 residues. Germline V CDR1 and CDR2: MNHNY, SVGAGI (reference sequence). CDR3 bases: TGTGCCAGCAGTTATCCGACTAGGAGGGCAGATACGCAGTATTTT. This gives the protein CASSYPTRRADTQYF.

The V and J genes are TRBV7-2 and TRBJ1-1; D gene ambiguous. Per germline, CDR1 SGHTA and CDR2 FQGNSA. The CDR3 length is 15 residues. Trimming cost V 2 bases and J 4 bases, with 14 bases left between them. The CDR3 reads CASSLLSRAFTEAFF. CDR3 nucleotide sequence: TGTGCCAGCAGCTTATTGAGTAGGGCCTTCACTGAAGCTTTCTTT.

The V call is TRBV9, the J call TRBJ2-2; 9 positions match TRBD1. Germline assignment: CDR1 SGDLS and CDR2 YYNGEE. Trimming cost V 4 bases and J 3 bases; bases outside gene matches: 13. CDR3 length equals 18 residues. The chain's CDR3 is CASSSPGRTGADTGELFF. As DNA, the CDR3 is TGTGCCAGCAGCTCCCCGGGGCGGACAGGGGCGGACACCGGGGAGCTGTTTTTT.

The rearrangement links TRBV6-4 to TRBJ2-2, with TRBD1 matching 9 bases. This CDR3 is 15 amino acids long. Germline lookup yields CDR1 MRHNA and CDR2 SNTAGT. The ends lost 7 bases at V and 5 bases at J; junction bases unmatched: 8. CDR3 loop: CASKGRDRETGELFF. The CDR3, as DNA: TGTGCCAGCAAGGGAAGGGACAGGGAAACCGGGGAGCTGTTTTTT.

V gene TRBV7-6 combines with J gene TRBJ2-5; TRBD2 matches 8 bases. The CDR3 is 16 amino acids. V lost 3 bases to trimming and J lost 0 bases; unmatched junction nucleotides: 6. Germline CDR1 and CDR2: SGHVS and FNYEAQ. The CDR3 DNA sequence: TGTGCCAGCAGCTTGGCGGGGGGCGGATACCAAGAGACCCAGTACTTC. This codes for CASSLAGGGYQETQYF.

The chain links TRBV4-1 to TRBJ2-1, with D possibly being TRBD1 (5 bases). The CDR3 is 15 residues long. CDR1 is MGHRA and CDR2 is YSYEKL in the germline V gene. V lost 3 bases and J lost 0, with 9 bases in between. CDR3 loop: CASSQRQGSYNEQFF. In DNA form, the CDR3 reads TGCGCCAGCAGCCAGCGCCAGGGCTCCTACAATGAGCAGTTCTTC.

This chain uses TRBV29-1 with TRBJ1-1; 7 bases are shared with TRBD1. V shed 1 base and J 0 bases; nucleotides not matched to a gene: 5. Germline V gives CDR1 SQVTM, CDR2 ANQGSEA. CDR3 length: 15 amino acids. Here the CDR3 DNA reads TGCAGCGTTGAAGTACCGGGACAGATGAACACTGAAGCTTTCTTT. The encoded protein is CSVEVPGQMNTEAFF. Full variable domain (outside the CDR3, taken from reference TRBV29-1 and TRBJ1-1): SAVISQKPSRDICQRGTSLTIQCQVDSQVTMMFWYRQQPGQSLTLIATANQGSEATYESGFVIDKFPISRPNLTFSTLTVSNMSPEDSSIYLCSVEVPGQMNTEAFFGQGTRLTVV.

This chain links TRBV6-1 with TRBJ1-6; D is ambiguous. CDR1 and CDR2 (germline): MNHNS, SASEGT. The CDR3 is made up of 14 amino acids. The ends were cut back, 4 bases at V and 6 bases at J, with 10 bases in the middle. CDR3 nucleotide sequence: TGTGCCAGCAGTGGGGCCTCCATTAATTCACCCCTCCACTTT. Translating gives CASSGASINSPLHF.

The chain employs TRBV29-1 and TRBJ1-2, with TRBD1 as a possible D gene (5 bases). V shed 0 bases and J shed 0 bases, with 17 bases lying between them. The CDR3 is made up of 17 amino acids. Germline V CDR1 and CDR2: SQVTM, ANQGSEA. CDR3: CSVEDRAGPEANYGYTF. The DNA for the CDR3 is TGCAGCGTTGAAGATCGGGCAGGGCCGGAGGCTAACTATGGCTACACCTTC.

V usage is TRBV30 and J usage is TRBJ2-1, with a tentative D call TRBD1 (6 bases). The CDR3 length is 17 residues. Germline assignment: CDR1 GTSNPN and CDR2 SVGIG (reference sequence). V lost 0 bases and J lost 9, with 24 bases in between. The CDR3 sequence is CAWSVFADRLSQGEQFF. The CDR3 nucleotides are TGTGCCTGGAGTGTATTTGCTGACAGGTTGTCCCAAGGTGAGCAGTTCTTC.

The V gene is TRBV7-6, the J gene TRBJ2-7; maybe TRBD2 (7 bases). The V end was cut by 0 bases, the J end by 5 bases, with 11 bases between. Germline lookup yields CDR1 SGHVS and CDR2 FNYEAQ. The CDR3 is made up of 14 amino acids. The CDR3 region is CASSLAGGLNEQYF. The CDR3 bases are TGTGCCAGCAGCTTAGCGGGGGGGCTCAACGAGCAGTACTTC. The complete variable domain, with remaining parts taken from reference TRBV7-6 and TRBJ2-7, reads GAGVSQSPRYKVTKRGQDVALRCDPISGHVSLYWYRQALGQGPEFLTYFNYEAQQDKSGLPNDRFSAERPEGSISTLTIQRTEQRDSAMYRCASSLAGGLNEQYFGPGTRLTVT.

The chain uses TRBV11-2 and TRBJ2-7; D uncertain. The CDR3 spans 11 residues. Deletions cut 3 bases from V and 6 bases from J, with 6 bases between. Germline lookup yields CDR1 SGHAT and CDR2 FQNNGV. CDR3 region: CASSFGGEQYF. The CDR3 coding sequence is TGTGCCAGCAGCTTTGGCGGCGAGCAGTACTTC.

The chain is built from TRBV7-2 and TRBJ2-1; D unresolved. Germline V gives CDR1 SGHTA, CDR2 FQGNSA. V lost 2 bases and J lost 5, with 7 bases in between. The CDR3 runs 13 residues. The DNA of the CDR3 is TGTGCCAGCAGCTTAAACGGCAACAATGAGCAGTTCTTC. The encoded protein is CASSLNGNNEQFF.